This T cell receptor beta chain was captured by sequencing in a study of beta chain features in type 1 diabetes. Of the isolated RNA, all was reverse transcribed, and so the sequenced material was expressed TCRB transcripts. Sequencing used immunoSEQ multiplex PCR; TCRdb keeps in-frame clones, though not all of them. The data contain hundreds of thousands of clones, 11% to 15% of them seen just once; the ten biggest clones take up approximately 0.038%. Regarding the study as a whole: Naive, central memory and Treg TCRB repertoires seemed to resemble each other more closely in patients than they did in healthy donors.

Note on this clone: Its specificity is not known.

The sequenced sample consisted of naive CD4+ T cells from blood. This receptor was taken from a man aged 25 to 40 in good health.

CDR3 sequence (DNA): TGTGCCAGTAGTTTGGACGGGACCGGCTATGGCTACACCTTC. Translated, it gives CASSLDGTGYGYTF. The chain combines TRBV19 with TRBJ1-2, with D possibly TRBD1 on 5 matching bases. V dropped 5 bases and J dropped 4 bases, with 14 bases sitting between them. Per the germline V gene, CDR1 is LNHDA and CDR2 is SQIVND (reference sequence). The CDR3 runs to 14 residues.